The T cell receptor (beta chain) described here comes from a study of T cells in Graves' hyperthyroidism and ophthalmopathy. Overall study results and limits: Stable hyperthyroidism was separated from ophthalmopathy by a model based on 13 V-J features.

It was RNA transcripts that yielded the amplified TCR beta CDR3 regions. RT-PCR in the first round (using the HTBI primer set) targeted the TCR CDR3. Each CDR3 protein is one row after TCRdb ran MiXCR on the multiplex PCR reads. The repertoire has 750,000 to 900,000 distinct CDR3 sequences, over 35% of them found once; the top ten carry more than 7%. Participants, patients aged 18 to 65, had newly diagnosed hyperthyroidism with a duration under 2 months. Exclusion criteria comprised uncontrolled infection, other autoimmune disease, pregnancy or lactation. Isolation of PBMCs was performed on 10 ml fresh peripheral blood. The CDR3 runs to 13 residues. After removal of 4 bases from V and 9 bases from J, the junction contained 7 bases not matched to a gene. CDR1 and CDR2 (germline): SEHNR, FQNEAQ (reference sequence). A remark on this clonotype: No antigen is known for it.

The clonotype was recovered from a man younger than 35 with Graves' hyperthyroidism. Sequencing input: blood. The chain recombines TRBV7-9 with TRBJ2-7, with 9 bases aligning to TRBD1. The CDR3 loop reads CASSSEQGARQYF. The CDR3 bases are TGTGCCAGCAGCTCGGAACAGGGGGCGCGGCAGTACTTC.